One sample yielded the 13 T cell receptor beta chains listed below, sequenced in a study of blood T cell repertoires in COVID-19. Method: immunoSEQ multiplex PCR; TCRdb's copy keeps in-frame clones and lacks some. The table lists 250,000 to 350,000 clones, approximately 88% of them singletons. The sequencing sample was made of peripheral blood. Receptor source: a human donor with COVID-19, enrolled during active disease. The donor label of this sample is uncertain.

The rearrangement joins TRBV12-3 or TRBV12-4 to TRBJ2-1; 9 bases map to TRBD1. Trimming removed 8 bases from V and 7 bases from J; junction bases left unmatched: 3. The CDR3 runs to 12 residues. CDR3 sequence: CASLQGANEQFF. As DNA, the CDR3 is TGTGCCAGCCTACAGGGGGCGAATGAGCAGTTCTTC.

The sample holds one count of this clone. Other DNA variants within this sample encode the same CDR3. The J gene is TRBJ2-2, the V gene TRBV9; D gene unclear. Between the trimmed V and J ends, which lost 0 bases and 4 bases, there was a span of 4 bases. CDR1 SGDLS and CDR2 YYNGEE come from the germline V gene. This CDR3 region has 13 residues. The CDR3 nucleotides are TGTGCCAGCAGCGTAGCGGGCACCGGGGAGCTGTTTTTT. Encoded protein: CASSVAGTGELFF.

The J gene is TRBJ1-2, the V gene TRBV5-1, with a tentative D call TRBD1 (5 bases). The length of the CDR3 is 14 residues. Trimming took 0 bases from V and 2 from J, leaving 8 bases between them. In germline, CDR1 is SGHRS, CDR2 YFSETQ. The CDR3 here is CASSLEAGNYGYTF. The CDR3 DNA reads TGCGCCAGCAGCTTGGAGGCAGGGAACTATGGCTACACCTTC.

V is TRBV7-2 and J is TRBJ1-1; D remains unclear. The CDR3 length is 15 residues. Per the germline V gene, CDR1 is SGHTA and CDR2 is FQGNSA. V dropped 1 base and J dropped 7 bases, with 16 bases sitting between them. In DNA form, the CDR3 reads TGTGCCAGCAGCTTAGGGCCCGCAGAGGGTGGTGAAGCTTTCTTT. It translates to CASSLGPAEGGEAFF. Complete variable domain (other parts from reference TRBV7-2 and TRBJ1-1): GAGVSQSPSNKVTEKGKDVELRCDPISGHTALYWYRQSLGQGLEFLIYFQGNSAPDKSGLPSDRFSAERTGGSVSTLTIQRTQQEDSAVYLCASSLGPAEGGEAFFGQGTRLTVV.

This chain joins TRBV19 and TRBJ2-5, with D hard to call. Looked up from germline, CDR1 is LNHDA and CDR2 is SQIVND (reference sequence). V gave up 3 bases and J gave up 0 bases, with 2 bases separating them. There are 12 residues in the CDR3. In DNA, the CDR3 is TGTGCCAGTAGTATCAACCAAGAGACCCAGTACTTC. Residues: CASSINQETQYF.

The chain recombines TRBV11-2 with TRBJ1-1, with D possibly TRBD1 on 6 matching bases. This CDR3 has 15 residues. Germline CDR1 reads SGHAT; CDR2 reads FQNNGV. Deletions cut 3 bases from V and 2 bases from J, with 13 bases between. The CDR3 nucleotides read TGTGCCAGCAGCTTGGGCCCAGGGGTTAACACTGAAGCTTTCTTT. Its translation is CASSLGPGVNTEAFF.

CDR3: CASSRTAFSNTEAFF. CDR3 DNA sequence: TGCGCCAGCAGCCGGACAGCGTTTTCGAACACTGAAGCTTTCTTT. The chain joins TRBV5-1 to TRBJ1-1; D may be TRBD1 (6 bases). The V end was cut by 4 bases, the J end by 1 base, with 14 bases between. This CDR3 is 15 amino acids long. In germline, CDR1 is SGHRS, CDR2 YFSETQ.

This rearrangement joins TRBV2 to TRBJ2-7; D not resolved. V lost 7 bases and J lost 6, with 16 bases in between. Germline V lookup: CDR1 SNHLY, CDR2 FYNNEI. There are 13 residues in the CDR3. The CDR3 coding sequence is TGTGCCAGCAAAAGTGAGGCCCCCAGCGAGCAGTACTTC. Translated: CASKSEAPSEQYF.

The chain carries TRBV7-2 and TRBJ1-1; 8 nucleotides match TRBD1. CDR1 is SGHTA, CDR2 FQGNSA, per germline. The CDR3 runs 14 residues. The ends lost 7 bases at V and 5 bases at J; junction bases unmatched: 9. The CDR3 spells CASTPGQGGTEAFF. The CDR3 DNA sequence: TGTGCCAGCACTCCTGGACAGGGAGGGACTGAAGCTTTCTTT.

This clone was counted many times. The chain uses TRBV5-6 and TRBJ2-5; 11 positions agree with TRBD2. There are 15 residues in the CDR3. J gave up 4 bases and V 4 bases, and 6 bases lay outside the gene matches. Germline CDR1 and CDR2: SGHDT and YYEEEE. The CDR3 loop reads CASSLLAGVGETQYF. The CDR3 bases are TGTGCCAGCAGCCTACTAGCGGGAGTGGGAGAGACCCAGTACTTC.

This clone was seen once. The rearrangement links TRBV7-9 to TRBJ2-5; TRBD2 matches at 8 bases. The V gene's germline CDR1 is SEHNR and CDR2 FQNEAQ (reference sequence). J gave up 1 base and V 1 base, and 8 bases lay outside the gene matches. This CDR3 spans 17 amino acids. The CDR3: CASSLDGTSGSQETQYF. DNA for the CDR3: TGTGCCAGCAGCTTAGATGGGACCAGCGGGAGCCAAGAGACCCAGTACTTC.

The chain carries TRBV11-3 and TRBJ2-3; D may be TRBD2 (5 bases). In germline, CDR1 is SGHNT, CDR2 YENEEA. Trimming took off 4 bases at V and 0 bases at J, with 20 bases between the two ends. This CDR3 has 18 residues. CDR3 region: CASSSRKTGFPSTDTQYF. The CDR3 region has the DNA TGTGCCAGCAGCTCCCGGAAAACGGGATTTCCTAGCACAGATACGCAGTATTTT.

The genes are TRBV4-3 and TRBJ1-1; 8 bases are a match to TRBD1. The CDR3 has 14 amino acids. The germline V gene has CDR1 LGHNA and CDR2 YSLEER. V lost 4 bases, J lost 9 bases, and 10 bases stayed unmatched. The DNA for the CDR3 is TGCGCCAGCAGCCCCCGAGTGACAGGGGCCAAAGCTTTCTTT. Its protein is CASSPRVTGAKAFF.